The TCR beta chain under discussion was sequenced for a study of post-analysis software for immune sequencing data. At the level of the study: Relapsing-remitting, secondary progressive and progressive-relapsing multiple sclerosis courses were included.

As concerns this clonotype: The target antigen is unknown.

The ends lost 3 bases at V and 5 bases at J; junction bases unmatched: 7. Germline CDR1 is WSHSY and CDR2 is SAAADI. The CDR3 has 15 amino acids. Whole-study findings and limits: About 5 TRBV segments appeared more often in patients than in controls, and TRBV5-6, TRBV5-1 and TRBV20-1 were among these. F measure clustering grouped samples strongly by preparation batch.

Included in the TCR beta cDNA libraries were unique molecular identifiers. Out of roughly 0.95 to 11 million T cells, a few hundred thousand cDNA molecules were generated. TCRdb independently ran MiXCR on the PCR reads; one entry per CDR3 protein. The sample includes hundreds of thousands of distinct CDR3 sequences, around 60% of them seen just once. The chain carries TRBV10-2 and TRBJ2-7; 10 positions match TRBD2. The receptor was derived from a girl under 10 years old with multiple sclerosis. Material for sequencing was blood. CDR3 residues: CASSDGTSVGDEQYF. The CDR3 DNA reads TGCGCCAGCAGTGACGGGACTAGCGTGGGCGACGAGCAGTACTTC.